This T cell receptor beta chain was sequenced during a study of cytomegalovirus exposure and HLA in healthy donors. Study-wide findings and caveats: Among TCR sequences, most were rare, though some public TCRs appeared in many donors. Subsequent analysis showed first-cohort TCR clusters tending to co-occur in more than 95 validation repertoires. A few chains tied to CMV proved CMV antigen-specific in vitro.

The CDR3 length is 20 residues. Germline V gene lookup returns CDR1 MDHEN and CDR2 SYDVKM. Trimming removed 4 bases at V and 1 base at J, with 28 bases between. In the case of this clone: Its target is unknown.

Libraries were prepared by immunoSEQ multiplex PCR; TCRdb keeps only in-frame clonotypes and omits some of them. This table has about 140,000 clones, 80% to 90% appearing once. The donors were in the approximately 120-subject validation cohort, distinct from the 666-subject first cohort. The TCR originated in a woman aged 25-40 years in good health and CMV-seronegative. Sequenced material: PBMCs. The rearrangement uses TRBV28 and TRBJ1-1; perhaps TRBD1 as D (6 bases). CDR3 region: CASSSSYLRQATDENTEAFF. In nucleotides, the CDR3 is TGTGCCAGCAGTTCATCCTACCTTCGACAGGCTACCGACGAGAACACTGAAGCTTTCTTT.